The rows below give T cell receptor beta chains drawn from one sample of a study of blood T cell repertoires in COVID-19. Sequencing used immunoSEQ multiplex PCR; TCRdb keeps in-frame clones, though not all of them. The table shows some 160,000 clones, with 88% occurring only once. The sample was peripheral blood. The receptors come from a man in his fifties or sixties who had recovered from COVID-19. Both conserved end residues are part of each CDR3. The order of the fields is D gene, V gene, clone size, J gene, CDR3 DNA, CDR3 protein. The D gene is left open where the match is weak. Only part of the rows carry a size: once, few, many, or a class if the clone is expanded.

-	TRBV5-4	-	TRBJ1-5	TGTGCCAGCAGCATGGACGGGAGAAGCAATCAGCCCCAGCATTTT	CASSMDGRSNQPQHF
TRBD1	TRBV5-6	-	TRBJ1-2	TGTGCCAGCAGCTTCTCCGGGACAGCATTTTGGGGCTACACCTTC	CASSFSGTAFWGYTF
-	TRBV6-2/TRBV6-3	few	TRBJ2-5	TGTGCCAGCAGTCCCGACGGGACAAGAAAGACCCAGTACTTC	CASSPDGTRKTQYF
-	TRBV6-5	once	TRBJ1-2	TGTGCCAGCAGTTACTCGAAAGGGGCAGGGTATGGCTACACCTTC	CASSYSKGAGYGYTF
-	TRBV15	-	TRBJ2-6	TGTGCCACCAGCAGAGCTACTGGGGCCAACGTCCTGACTTTC	CATSRATGANVLTF
-	TRBV5-6	-	TRBJ2-4	TGTGCCAGCAGCTCCCCCGGGCCCCGGGGTAGGAACATTCAGTACTTC	CASSSPGPRGRNIQYF
TRBD1	TRBV14	-	TRBJ2-1	TGTGCCAGCAGCCAAGGTTTAGGGACAGGGTTACGAGGGGAGCAGTTCTTC	CASSQGLGTGLRGEQFF
-	TRBV6-5	-	TRBJ2-3	TGTGCCAGCAGTTCCGTTTGGGGCGGAACCACAGATACGCAGTATTTT	CASSSVWGGTTDTQYF
TRBD1	TRBV7-2	-	TRBJ2-6	TGTGCCAGCAGCCTAGCCTTGACAGGGTACGGGGCCAACGTCCTGACTTTC	CASSLALTGYGANVLTF
-	TRBV5-1	-	TRBJ1-6	TGCGCCAGCAGCTTGGGAGATTTCAATTCACCCCTCCACTTT	CASSLGDFNSPLHF
TRBD2	TRBV19	-	TRBJ2-2	TGTGCCAGTTGTGTGGCTAGCGGGATTACCGGGGAGCTGTTTTTT	CASCVASGITGELFF
-	TRBV5-4	-	TRBJ2-5	TGTGCCAGCAGCTTAGGGTGGAGGCAAGAGACCCAGTACTTC	CASSLGWRQETQYF
-	TRBV7-2	-	TRBJ2-1	TGTGCCAGCACCTTGGGGGGCGGGAGATCACACAATGAGCAGTTCTTC	CASTLGGGRSHNEQFF
TRBD1	TRBV19	-	TRBJ1-2	TGTGCCAGTAGCAGGGACAGGGCAGGCTATGGCTACACCTTC	CASSRDRAGYGYTF
TRBD1	TRBV7-2	-	TRBJ2-7	TGTGCCAGCAGGAACCGGGACAGGGGCTACGAGCAGTACTTC	CASRNRDRGYEQYF
-	TRBV5-6	-	TRBJ2-7	TGTGCCAGCAGCAAGCGCCCCCGAATGCCCGAATGGTACGAGCAGTACTTC	CASSKRPRMPEWYEQYF
-	TRBV7-3	-	TRBJ1-1	TGTGCCAGCAGCCGCACAACAGGGAGGGGAAACACTGAAGCTTTCTTT	CASSRTTGRGNTEAFF
-	TRBV7-8	-	TRBJ2-7	TGTGCCAGCAGCCTAACAGATGGCTCCTACGAGCAGTACTTC	CASSLTDGSYEQYF